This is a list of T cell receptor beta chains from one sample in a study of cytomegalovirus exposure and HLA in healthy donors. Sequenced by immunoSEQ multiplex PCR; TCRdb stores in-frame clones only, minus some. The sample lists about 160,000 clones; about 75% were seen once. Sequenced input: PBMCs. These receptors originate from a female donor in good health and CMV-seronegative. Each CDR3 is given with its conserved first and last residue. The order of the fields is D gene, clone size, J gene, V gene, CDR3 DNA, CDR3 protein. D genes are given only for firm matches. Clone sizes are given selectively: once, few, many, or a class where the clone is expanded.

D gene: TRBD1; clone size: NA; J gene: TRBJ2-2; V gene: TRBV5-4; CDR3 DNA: TGTGCCAGCAGCTTGCCGCAGGGGGACACCGGGGAGCTGTTTTTT; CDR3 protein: CASSLPQGDTGELFF
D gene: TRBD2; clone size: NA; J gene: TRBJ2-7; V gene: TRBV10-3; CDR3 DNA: TGTGCCATCAGCGAGGGACTAGTCGGCGAGCAGTACTTC; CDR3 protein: CAISEGLVGEQYF
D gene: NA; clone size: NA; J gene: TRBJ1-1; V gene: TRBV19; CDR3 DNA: TGTGCCAGTAGTCTCTGGGGCCTCAGGGAAGCTTTCTTT; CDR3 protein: CASSLWGLREAFF
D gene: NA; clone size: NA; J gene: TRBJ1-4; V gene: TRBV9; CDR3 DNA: TGTGCCAGCAGCGGCCTAGGCTTGGGTGAAAAACTGTTTTTT; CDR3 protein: CASSGLGLGEKLFF
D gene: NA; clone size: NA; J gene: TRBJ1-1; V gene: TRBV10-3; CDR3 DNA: TGTGCCATCAGTGAGTCGGGACTGGCATCCACTGAAGCTTTCTTT; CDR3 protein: CAISESGLASTEAFF
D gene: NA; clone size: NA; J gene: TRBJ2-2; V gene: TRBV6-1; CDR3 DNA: TGTGCCAGCAGGAGGCTCGGGAGTTACACCGGGGAGCTGTTTTTT; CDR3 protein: CASRRLGSYTGELFF
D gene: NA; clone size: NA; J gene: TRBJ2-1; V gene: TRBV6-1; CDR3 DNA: TGTGCCAGCAGTGAACTGCGGCTAGCAAATGAGCAGTTCTTC; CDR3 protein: CASSELRLANEQFF
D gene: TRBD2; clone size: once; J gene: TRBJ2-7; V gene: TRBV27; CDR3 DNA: TGTGCCAGCAGTCCGGGACTAGCGGGGCGAGACTACGAGCAGTACTTC; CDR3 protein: CASSPGLAGRDYEQYF
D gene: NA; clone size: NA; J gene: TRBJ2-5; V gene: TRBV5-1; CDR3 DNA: TGCGCCAGCAGCTTTAAAGAGACCCAGTACTTC; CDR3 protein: CASSFKETQYF
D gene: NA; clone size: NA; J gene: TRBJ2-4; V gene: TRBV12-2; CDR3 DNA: TGTGCAAGTCCCAACTCCTGCATTCAGTACTTC; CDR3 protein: CASPNSCIQYF
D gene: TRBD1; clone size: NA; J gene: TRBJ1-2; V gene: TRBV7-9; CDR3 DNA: TGTGCCAGCAGCTTCACTCGGACAGGGTACTATGGCTACACCTTC; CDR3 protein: CASSFTRTGYYGYTF
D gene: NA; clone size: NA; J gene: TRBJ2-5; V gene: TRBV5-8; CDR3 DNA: TGTGCCAGCAGCTTGGATCAGAGGCAGACCCAGTACTTC; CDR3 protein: CASSLDQRQTQYF
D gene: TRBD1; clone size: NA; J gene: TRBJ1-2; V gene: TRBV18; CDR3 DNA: TGTGCCAGCTCACCAGAGACAGGGAATGGCTACACCTTC; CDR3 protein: CASSPETGNGYTF
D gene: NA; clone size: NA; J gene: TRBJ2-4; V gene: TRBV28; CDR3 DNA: TGTGCCAGCAACAACATCGGGGGTCTTCAGTACTTC; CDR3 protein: CASNNIGGLQYF
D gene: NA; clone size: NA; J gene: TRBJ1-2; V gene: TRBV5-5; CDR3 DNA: TGTGCCAGCAGTAGGGGGGGGGTAGATGGCTACACCTTC; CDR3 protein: CASSRGGVDGYTF
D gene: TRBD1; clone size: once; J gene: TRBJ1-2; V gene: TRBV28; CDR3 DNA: TGTGCCAGCAGCCGGAGGACAGGGGGCTATGGCTACACCTTC; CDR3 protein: CASSRRTGGYGYTF
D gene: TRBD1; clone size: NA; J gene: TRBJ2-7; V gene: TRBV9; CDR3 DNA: TGTGCCAGCAGCGCCCGTGCAGGGGGCCCCTACGAGCAGTACTTC; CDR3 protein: CASSARAGGPYEQYF
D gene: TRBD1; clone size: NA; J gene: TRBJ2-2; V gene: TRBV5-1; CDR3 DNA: TGCGCCAGCAGCTGGACGGGACAGGGGATTACCGGGGAGCTGTTTTTT; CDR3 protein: CASSWTGQGITGELFF
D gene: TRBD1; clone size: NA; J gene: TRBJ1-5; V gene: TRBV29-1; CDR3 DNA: TGCAGCGCAGGACAGGGGAAGAATCAGCCCCAGCATTTT; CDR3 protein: CSAGQGKNQPQHF
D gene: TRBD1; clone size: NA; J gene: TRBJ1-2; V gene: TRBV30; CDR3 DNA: TGTGCCTGGGGGGACAGAGGGAACTATGGCTACACCTTC; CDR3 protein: CAWGDRGNYGYTF
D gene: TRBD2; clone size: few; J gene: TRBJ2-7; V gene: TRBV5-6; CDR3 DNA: TGTGCCAGCAGTTATAGCGGGTCCTACGAGCAGTACTTC; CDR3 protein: CASSYSGSYEQYF
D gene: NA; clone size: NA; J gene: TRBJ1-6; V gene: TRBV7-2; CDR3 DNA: TGTGCCATCTCCCTAGAGAGCCCACTATCATCCTCACCCCTCCACTTT; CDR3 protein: CAISLESPLSSSPLHF
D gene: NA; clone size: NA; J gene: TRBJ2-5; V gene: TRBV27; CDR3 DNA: TGTGCCAGCTCCCAGCCAGGGACAAACCAAGAGACCCAGTACTTC; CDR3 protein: CASSQPGTNQETQYF
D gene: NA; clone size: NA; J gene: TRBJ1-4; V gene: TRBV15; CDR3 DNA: TGTGCCACCAGCAGAGATGTGGGAGAGGCTAATGAAAAACTGTTTTTT; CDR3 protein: CATSRDVGEANEKLFF
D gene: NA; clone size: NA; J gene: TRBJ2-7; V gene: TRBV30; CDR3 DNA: TGTGCCTGGACCCTCGGTTGGCAGGGCTACGAGCAGTACTTC; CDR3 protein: CAWTLGWQGYEQYF
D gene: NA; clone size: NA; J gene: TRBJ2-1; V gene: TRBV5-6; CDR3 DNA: TGTGCCAGCAGCCGGGACTTGTACAATGAGCAGTTCTTC; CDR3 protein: CASSRDLYNEQFF
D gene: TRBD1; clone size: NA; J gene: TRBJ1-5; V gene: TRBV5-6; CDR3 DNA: TGTGCCAGCAGCTGGGTGACAGGGAAAAATCAGCCCCAGCATTTT; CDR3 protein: CASSWVTGKNQPQHF
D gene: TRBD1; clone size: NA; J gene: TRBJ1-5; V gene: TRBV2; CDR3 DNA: TGTGCCAGCAGCCCCTCGGGACAGGCGAGTTATCAGCCCCAGCATTTT; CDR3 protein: CASSPSGQASYQPQHF
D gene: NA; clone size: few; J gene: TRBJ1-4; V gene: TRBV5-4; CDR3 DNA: TGTGCCAGCAGCGTAGACAGGACAACTAATGAAAAACTGTTTTTT; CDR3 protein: CASSVDRTTNEKLFF
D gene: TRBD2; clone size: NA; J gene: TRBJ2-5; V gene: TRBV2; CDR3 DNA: TGTGCCAGCAGCCCCAGGACTAGCGGCCAAGAGACCCAGTACTTC; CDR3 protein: CASSPRTSGQETQYF
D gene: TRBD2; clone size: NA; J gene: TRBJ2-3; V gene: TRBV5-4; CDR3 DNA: TGTGCCAGCAGTTCTAGGACTAGCGGGGACGCAGATACGCAGTATTTT; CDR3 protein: CASSSRTSGDADTQYF
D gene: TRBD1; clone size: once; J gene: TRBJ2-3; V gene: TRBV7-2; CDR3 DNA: TGTGCCAGCAGCATCCGACAGGGTGTAAATACGCAGTATTTT; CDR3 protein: CASSIRQGVNTQYF
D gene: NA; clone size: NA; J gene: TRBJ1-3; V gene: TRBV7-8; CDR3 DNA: TGTGCCAGCAGCGGCAGGACATCGGGAAACACCATATATTTT; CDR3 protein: CASSGRTSGNTIYF
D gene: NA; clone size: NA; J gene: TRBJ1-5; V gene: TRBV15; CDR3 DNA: TGTGCCACCAGCAGAGATTCAGGCAATCAGCCCCAGCATTTT; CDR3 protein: CATSRDSGNQPQHF
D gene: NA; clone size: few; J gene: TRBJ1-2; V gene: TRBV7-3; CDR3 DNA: TGTGCCAGCAGCTTATCGGGGGGACGGGGCTACACCTTC; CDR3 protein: CASSLSGGRGYTF
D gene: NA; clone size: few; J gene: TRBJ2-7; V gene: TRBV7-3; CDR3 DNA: TGTGCCAGCAGCCCTCAAGCGGGACACTTGGGCGAGCAGTACTTC; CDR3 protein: CASSPQAGHLGEQYF
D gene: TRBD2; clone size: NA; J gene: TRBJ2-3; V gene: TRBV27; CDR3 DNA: TGTGCCAGCAGGATACTAGCGGGAGCTTCCACAGATACGCAGTATTTT; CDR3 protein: CASRILAGASTDTQYF
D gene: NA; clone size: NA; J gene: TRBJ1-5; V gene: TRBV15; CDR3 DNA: TGTGCCACCAGCAGAGCAGACGGGGCCAGGGGAAATCAGCCCCAGCATTTT; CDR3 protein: CATSRADGARGNQPQHF
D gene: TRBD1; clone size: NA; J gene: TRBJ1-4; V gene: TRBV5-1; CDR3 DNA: TGCGCCAGCAGCCGTCAGGGGGCAGATAATGAAAAACTGTTTTTT; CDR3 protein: CASSRQGADNEKLFF
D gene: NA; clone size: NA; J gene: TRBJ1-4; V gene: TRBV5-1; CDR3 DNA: TGCGCCAGCAGCTTCCTCGGGACAACTAATGAAAAACTGTTTTTT; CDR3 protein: CASSFLGTTNEKLFF